Each of the 2 T cell receptor beta chains below was sequenced from the same sample in a study of cytomegalovirus exposure and HLA in healthy donors. 60 Vbeta and 13 Jbeta primers were used in PCR. The data were produced by immunoSEQ multiplex PCR, yet TCRdb's version contains in-frame clones alone and is incomplete. The repertoire holds about 180,000 clones, more than 65% seen once, with more than 0.45% in the top ten. Sequencing input: PBMCs. Every receptor here comes from a woman aged 45-65 years in good health and CMV-seronegative.

The chain uses TRBV28 and TRBJ1-5, with 9 bases fitting TRBD1. The J segment lost 0 bases and the V segment lost 6 bases, leaving 9 bases of the junction unmatched. Germline CDR1 MDHEN, CDR2 SYDVKM. CDR3 length: 17 amino acids. CDR3 DNA: TGTGCCAGCAGAACCGGGACAGGGAAGCGTAGCAATCAGCCCCAGCATTTT. It is translated as CASRTGTGKRSNQPQHF.

V usage is TRBV27 and J usage is TRBJ2-7, with 11 bases fitting TRBD2. CDR3 length equals 15 residues. CDR1 is MNHEY, CDR2 SMNVEV, per germline (reference sequence). V trimming: 0 bases; J trimming: 3 bases; junction bases outside the gene matches: 1. The CDR3 DNA follows: TGTGCCAGCAGTTTATCGACTAGCGGGAACTACGAGCAGTACTTC. Translated: CASSLSTSGNYEQYF.